A selection of T cell receptor beta chains follows, all from one sample in a study of T cell responses to AZD1222 COVID-19 vaccine. The table came from immunoSEQ multiplex PCR; TCRdb's copy has only in-frame clones and leaves some out. The sample yields approximately 94,000 clones, roughly 89% seen once. The sample in question was peripheral blood, obtained on day 0 of AZD1222 vaccination. Receptors were obtained from an adult in good health. The CDR3 runs from the conserved cysteine through the conserved F or W.

v_call,cdr3_aa
TRBV6-2/TRBV6-3,CASSDSMNTEAFF
TRBV10-3,CAISESAGWSGELFF
TRBV4-1,CASSQRQGNTGELFF
TRBV6-5,CASQSLNRENTEAFF
TRBV7-2,CASARGQSDYGYTF
TRBV5-1,CASSLAARGGGTEAFF
TRBV5-6,CASSLAGDWYEQYF
TRBV5-1,CASSHQETQYF
TRBV2,CATSRDIGQPQHF
TRBV10-3,CAISESGGRNSQETQYF
TRBV5-5,CASSFTPEETQYF
TRBV12-3/TRBV12-4,CASSARKNEQYF
TRBV19,CASSQGGDNLYGYTF
TRBV7-3,CASSPLGLADNEQFF
TRBV10-2,CASLDRSSYNEQFF